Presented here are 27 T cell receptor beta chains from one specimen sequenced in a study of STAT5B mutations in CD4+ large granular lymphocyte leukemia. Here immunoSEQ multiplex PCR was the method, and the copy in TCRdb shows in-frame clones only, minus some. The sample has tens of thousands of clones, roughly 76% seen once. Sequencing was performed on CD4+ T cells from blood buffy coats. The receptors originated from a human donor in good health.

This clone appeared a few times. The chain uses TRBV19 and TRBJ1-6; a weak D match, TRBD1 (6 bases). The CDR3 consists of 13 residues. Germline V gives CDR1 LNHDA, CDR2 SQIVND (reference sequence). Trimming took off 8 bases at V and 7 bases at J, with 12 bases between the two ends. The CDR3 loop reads CASSEGGNSPLHF. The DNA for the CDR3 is TGTGCCAGTTCGGAGGGGGGGAATTCACCCCTCCACTTT. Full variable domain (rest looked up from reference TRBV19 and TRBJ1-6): DGGITQSPKYLFRKEGQNVTLSCEQNLNHDAMYWYRQDPGQGLRLIYYSQIVNDFQKGDIAEGYSVSREKKESFPLTVTSAQKNPTAFYLCASSEGGNSPLHFGNGTRLTVT.

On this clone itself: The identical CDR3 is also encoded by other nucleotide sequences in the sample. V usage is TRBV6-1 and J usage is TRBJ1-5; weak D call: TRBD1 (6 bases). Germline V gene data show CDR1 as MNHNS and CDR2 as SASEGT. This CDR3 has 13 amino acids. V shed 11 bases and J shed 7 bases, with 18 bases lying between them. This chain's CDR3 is CASTTGTWQPQHF. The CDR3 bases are TGTGCCTCTACGACAGGCACCTGGCAGCCCCAGCATTTT.

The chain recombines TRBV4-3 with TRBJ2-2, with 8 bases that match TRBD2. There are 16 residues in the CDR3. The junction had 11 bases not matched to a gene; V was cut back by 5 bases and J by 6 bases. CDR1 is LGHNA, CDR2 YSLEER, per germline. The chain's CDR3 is CASSILGGAVAGELFF. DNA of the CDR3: TGCGCCAGCAGCATCCTCGGGGGGGCGGTCGCCGGGGAGCTGTTTTTT.

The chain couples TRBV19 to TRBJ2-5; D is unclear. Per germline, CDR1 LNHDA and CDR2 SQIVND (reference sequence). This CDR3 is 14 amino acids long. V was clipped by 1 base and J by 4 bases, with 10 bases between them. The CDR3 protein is CASSIASSLETQYF. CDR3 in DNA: TGTGCCAGTAGTATAGCTTCAAGTCTAGAGACCCAGTACTTC.

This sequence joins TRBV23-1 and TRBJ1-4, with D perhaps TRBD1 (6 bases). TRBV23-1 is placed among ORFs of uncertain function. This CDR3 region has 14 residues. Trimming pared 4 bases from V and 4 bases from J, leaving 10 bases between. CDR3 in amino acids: CASSLRGLNEKLFF. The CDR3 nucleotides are TGCGCCAGCAGTCTTCGGGGGCTTAATGAAAAACTGTTTTTT.

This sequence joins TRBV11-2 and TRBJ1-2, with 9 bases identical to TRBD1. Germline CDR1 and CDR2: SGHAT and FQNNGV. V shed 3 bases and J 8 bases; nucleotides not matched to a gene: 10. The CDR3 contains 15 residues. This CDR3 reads CASSFTGGAPGGYTF. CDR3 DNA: TGTGCCAGCAGCTTCACAGGGGGCGCCCCGGGGGGCTACACCTTC.

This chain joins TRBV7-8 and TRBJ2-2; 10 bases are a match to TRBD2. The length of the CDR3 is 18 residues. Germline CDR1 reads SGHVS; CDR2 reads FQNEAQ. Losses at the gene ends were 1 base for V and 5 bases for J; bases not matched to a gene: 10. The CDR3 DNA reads TGTGCCAGCAGCTTAGGAGCCGCTAGCGGGAGTCTAACCGGGGAGCTGTTTTTT. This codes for CASSLGAASGSLTGELFF.

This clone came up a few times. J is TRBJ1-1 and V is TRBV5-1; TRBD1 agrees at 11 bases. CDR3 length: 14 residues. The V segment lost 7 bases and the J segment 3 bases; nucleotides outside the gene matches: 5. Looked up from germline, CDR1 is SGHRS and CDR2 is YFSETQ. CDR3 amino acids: CASYPGQGDTEAFF. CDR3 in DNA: TGCGCCAGCTATCCGGGACAGGGGGACACTGAAGCTTTCTTT.

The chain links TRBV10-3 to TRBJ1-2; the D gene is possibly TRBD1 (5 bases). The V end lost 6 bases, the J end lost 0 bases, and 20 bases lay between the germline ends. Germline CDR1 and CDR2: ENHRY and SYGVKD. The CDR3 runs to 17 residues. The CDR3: CAIRVTGLSAANYGYTF. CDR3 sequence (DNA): TGTGCCATCAGGGTTACAGGTCTCTCAGCCGCTAACTATGGCTACACCTTC.

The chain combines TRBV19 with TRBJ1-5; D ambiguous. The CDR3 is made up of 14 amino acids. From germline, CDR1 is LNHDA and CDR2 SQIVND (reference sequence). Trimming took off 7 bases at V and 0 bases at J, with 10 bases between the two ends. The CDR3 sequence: CASIGSHSNQPQHF. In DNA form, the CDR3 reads TGTGCCAGTATCGGCAGTCATAGCAATCAGCCCCAGCATTTT.

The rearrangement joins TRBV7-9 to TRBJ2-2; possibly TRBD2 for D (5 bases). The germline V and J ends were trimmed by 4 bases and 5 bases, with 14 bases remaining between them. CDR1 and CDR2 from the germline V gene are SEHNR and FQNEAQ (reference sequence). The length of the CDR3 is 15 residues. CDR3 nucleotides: TGTGCCAGCAGCTCCTGGACTGGATATACCGGGGAGCTGTTTTTT. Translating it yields CASSSWTGYTGELFF. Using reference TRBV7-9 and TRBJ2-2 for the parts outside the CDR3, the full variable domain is DTGVSQNPRHKITKRGQNVTFRCDPISEHNRLYWYRQTLGQGPEFLTYFQNEAQLEKSRLLSDRFSAERPKGSFSTLEIQRTEQGDSAMYLCASSSWTGYTGELFFGEGSRLTVL.

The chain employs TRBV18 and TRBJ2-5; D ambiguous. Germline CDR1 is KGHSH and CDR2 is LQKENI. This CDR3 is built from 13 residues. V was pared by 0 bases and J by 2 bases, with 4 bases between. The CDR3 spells CASSPPYQETQYF. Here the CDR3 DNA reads TGTGCCAGCTCACCACCATATCAAGAGACCCAGTACTTC.

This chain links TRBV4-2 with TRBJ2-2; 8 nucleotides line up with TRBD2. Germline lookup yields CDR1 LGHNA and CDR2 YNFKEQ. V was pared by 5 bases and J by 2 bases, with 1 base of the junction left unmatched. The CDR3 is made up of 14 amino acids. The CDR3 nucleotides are TGTGCCAGCAGCAGCGGGGGTAACACCGGGGAGCTGTTTTTT. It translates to CASSSGGNTGELFF.

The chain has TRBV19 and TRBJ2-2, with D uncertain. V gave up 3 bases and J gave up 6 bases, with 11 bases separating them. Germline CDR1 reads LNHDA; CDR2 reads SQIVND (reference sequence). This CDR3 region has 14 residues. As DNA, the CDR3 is TGTGCCAGTAGTATTTCGGACCAAGCCGGGGAGCTGTTTTTT. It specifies CASSISDQAGELFF.

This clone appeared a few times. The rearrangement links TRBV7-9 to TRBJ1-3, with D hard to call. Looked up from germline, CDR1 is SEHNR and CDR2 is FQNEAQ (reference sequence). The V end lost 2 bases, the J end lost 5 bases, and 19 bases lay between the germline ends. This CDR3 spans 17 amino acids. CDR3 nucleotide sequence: TGTGCCAGCAGCTTAATCAAAGGCCCCGAAAGTCGAAACACCATATATTTT. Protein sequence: CASSLIKGPESRNTIYF.

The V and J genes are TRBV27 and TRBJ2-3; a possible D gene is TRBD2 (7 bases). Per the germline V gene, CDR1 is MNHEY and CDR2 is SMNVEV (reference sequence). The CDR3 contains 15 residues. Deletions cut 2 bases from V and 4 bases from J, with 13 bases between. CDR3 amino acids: CASSLVAGAPDTQYF. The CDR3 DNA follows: TGTGCCAGCAGTTTAGTGGCGGGGGCACCAGATACGCAGTATTTT.

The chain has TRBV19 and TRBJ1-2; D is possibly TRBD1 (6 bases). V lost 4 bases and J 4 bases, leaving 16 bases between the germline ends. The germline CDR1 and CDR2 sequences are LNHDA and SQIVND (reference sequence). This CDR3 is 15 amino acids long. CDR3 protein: CASSKNREAGYGYTF. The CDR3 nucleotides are TGTGCCAGTAGTAAAAACAGGGAGGCAGGCTATGGCTACACCTTC. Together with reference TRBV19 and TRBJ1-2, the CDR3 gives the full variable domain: DGGITQSPKYLFRKEGQNVTLSCEQNLNHDAMYWYRQDPGQGLRLIYYSQIVNDFQKGDIAEGYSVSREKKESFPLTVTSAQKNPTAFYLCASSKNREAGYGYTFGSGTRLTVV.

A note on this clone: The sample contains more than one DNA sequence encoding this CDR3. CDR3 nucleotide sequence: TGTGCCAGCGCCGGGGGGAACAACCAGCCCCAGCATTTT. It yields the protein CASAGGNNQPQHF. This chain connects TRBV19 to TRBJ1-5; TRBD1 might be the D (5 bases). The CDR3 length is 13 residues. CDR1 and CDR2 from the germline V gene are LNHDA and SQIVND (reference sequence). V lost 9 bases and J 7 bases, leaving 16 bases between the germline ends.

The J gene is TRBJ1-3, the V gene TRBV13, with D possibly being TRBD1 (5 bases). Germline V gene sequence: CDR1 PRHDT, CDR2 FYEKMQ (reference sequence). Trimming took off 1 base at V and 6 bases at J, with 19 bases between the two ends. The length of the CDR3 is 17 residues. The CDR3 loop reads CASSLEAGWEVENTIYF. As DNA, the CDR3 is TGTGCCAGCAGCTTAGAAGCAGGGTGGGAAGTGGAAAACACCATATATTTT. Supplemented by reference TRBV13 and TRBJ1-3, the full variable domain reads AAGVIQSPRHLIKEKRETATLKCYPIPRHDTVYWYQQGPGQDPQFLISFYEKMQSDKGSIPDRFSAQQFSDYHSELNMSSLELGDSALYFCASSLEAGWEVENTIYFGEGSWLTVV.

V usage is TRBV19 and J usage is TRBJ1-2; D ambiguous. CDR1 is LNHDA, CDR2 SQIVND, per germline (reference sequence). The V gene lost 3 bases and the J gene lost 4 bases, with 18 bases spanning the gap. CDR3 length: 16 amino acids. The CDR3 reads CASSMGGPTQIYGYTF. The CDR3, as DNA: TGTGCCAGTAGTATGGGCGGGCCTACGCAGATCTATGGCTACACCTTC. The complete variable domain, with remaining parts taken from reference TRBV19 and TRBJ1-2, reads DGGITQSPKYLFRKEGQNVTLSCEQNLNHDAMYWYRQDPGQGLRLIYYSQIVNDFQKGDIAEGYSVSREKKESFPLTVTSAQKNPTAFYLCASSMGGPTQIYGYTFGSGTRLTVV.

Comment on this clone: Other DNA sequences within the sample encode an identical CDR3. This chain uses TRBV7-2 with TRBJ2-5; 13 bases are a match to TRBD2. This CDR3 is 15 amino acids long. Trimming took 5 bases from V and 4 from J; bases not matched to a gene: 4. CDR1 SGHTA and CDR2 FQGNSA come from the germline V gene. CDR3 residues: CASSPWTSGGETQYF. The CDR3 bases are TGTGCCAGCAGCCCCTGGACTAGCGGGGGAGAGACCCAGTACTTC.

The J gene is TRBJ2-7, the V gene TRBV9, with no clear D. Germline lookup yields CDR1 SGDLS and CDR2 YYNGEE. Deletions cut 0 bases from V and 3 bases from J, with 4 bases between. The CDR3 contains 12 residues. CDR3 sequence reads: CASSVDDYEQYF. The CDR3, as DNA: TGTGCCAGCAGCGTAGATGACTACGAGCAGTACTTC.

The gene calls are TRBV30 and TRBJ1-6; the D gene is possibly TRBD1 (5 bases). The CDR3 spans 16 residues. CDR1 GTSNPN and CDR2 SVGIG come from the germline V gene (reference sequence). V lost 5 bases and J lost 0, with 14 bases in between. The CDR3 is CAWRGTASSYNSPLHF. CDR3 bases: TGTGCCTGGCGCGGGACGGCGAGCTCCTATAATTCACCCCTCCACTTT.

The CDR3 is CASSSGPSPTYNEQFF. Written as DNA, the CDR3 is TGTGCCAGCAGTTCAGGACCGAGCCCTACCTACAATGAGCAGTTCTTC. The gene calls are TRBV5-5 and TRBJ2-1; D is undetermined. The germline V and J ends were trimmed by 5 bases and 2 bases, with 17 bases remaining between them. The CDR3 is 16 residues long. Germline assignment: CDR1 SGHKS and CDR2 YYEKEE (reference sequence).

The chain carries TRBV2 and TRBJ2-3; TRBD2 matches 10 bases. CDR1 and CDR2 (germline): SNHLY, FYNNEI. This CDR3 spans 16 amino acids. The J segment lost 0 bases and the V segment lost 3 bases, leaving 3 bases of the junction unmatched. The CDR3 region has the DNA TGTGCCAGCAGTGACCTAGCGGGGGAGAGCACAGATACGCAGTATTTT. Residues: CASSDLAGESTDTQYF.

CDR3 nucleotides: TGTGCCAGTAGTATAGATGGCTTAGCGGGGGTGAACAATGAGCAGTTCTTC. This encodes CASSIDGLAGVNNEQFF. The chain couples TRBV19 to TRBJ2-1; 9 nucleotides line up with TRBD2. This CDR3 contains 17 residues. Germline V gene lookup returns CDR1 LNHDA and CDR2 SQIVND (reference sequence). Trimming removed 0 bases from V and 5 bases from J; junction bases left unmatched: 8.

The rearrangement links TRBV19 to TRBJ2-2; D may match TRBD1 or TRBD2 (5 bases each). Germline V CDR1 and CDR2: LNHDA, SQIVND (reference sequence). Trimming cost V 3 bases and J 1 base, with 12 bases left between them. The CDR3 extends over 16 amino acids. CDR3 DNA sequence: TGTGCCAGTAGTATGGGTGGGACCGTGAACACCGGGGAGCTGTTTTTT. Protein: CASSMGGTVNTGELFF. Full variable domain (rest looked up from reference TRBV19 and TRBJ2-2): DGGITQSPKYLFRKEGQNVTLSCEQNLNHDAMYWYRQDPGQGLRLIYYSQIVNDFQKGDIAEGYSVSREKKESFPLTVTSAQKNPTAFYLCASSMGGTVNTGELFFGEGSRLTVL.